This T cell receptor beta chain was sequenced during a study of blood T cells in healthy people across ages. Whole-study results and caveats: In long-lived donors, naive CD4+ cell counts and diversity exceeded those of aged donors.

PCR was performed a second time for roughly 7 to 12 cycles using a sample-barcoded 5' primer and a J-beta primer mix. A single record per CDR3 protein comes from TCRdb applying MiXCR to the 5' RACE reads. The data contain 1.2 million to 1.5 million distinct CDR3 sequences, around 59% of them singletons. Of note for this clonotype: The antigen is undetermined.

The trim removed 0 bases at V and 13 bases at J, leaving 9 bases unmatched. This CDR3 is built from 15 residues. Germline CDR1 and CDR2: ENHRY and SYGVKD. This clonotype was obtained from a man between 18 and 29 years old in good health. The sequenced sample was blood. The chain recombines TRBV10-3 with TRBJ2-5, with 12 bases matching TRBD1. The CDR3 reads CAISESSGTGGVLYF. CDR3 bases: TGTGCCATCAGTGAGTCCTCCGGGACAGGGGGCGTCTTGTACTTC.